The source of this T cell receptor beta chain is a study of T cell responses to AZD1222 COVID-19 vaccine. Here immunoSEQ multiplex PCR was the method, and the copy in TCRdb shows in-frame clones only, minus some. The table lists 85,000 to 90,000 clones, approximately 89% of them singletons. Germline CDR1 reads SGDLS; CDR2 reads YYNGEE. V was cut by 0 bases and J by 4 bases, with 13 bases left in between. The CDR3 totals 15 residues. The genes are TRBV9 and TRBJ2-5; D is possibly TRBD1 (6 bases). The material was peripheral blood, obtained 28 days after the second AZD1222 dose. This clonotype was sampled from an adult who received the AZD1222 COVID-19 vaccine. The CDR3 sequence: CASSVAGTNVETQYF. The CDR3 DNA reads TGTGCCAGCAGCGTAGCGGGGACAAATGTAGAGACCCAGTACTTC.